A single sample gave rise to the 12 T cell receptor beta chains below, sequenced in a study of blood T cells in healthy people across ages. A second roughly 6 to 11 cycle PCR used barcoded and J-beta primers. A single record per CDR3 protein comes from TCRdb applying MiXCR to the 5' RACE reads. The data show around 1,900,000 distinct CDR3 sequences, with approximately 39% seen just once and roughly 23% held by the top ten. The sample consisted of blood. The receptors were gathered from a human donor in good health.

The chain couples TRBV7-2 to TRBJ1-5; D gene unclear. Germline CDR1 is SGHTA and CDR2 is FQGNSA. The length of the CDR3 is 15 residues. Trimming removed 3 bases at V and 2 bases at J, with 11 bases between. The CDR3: CASSLQEIGNQPQHF. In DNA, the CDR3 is TGTGCCAGCAGCTTGCAGGAGATCGGCAATCAGCCCCAGCATTTT.

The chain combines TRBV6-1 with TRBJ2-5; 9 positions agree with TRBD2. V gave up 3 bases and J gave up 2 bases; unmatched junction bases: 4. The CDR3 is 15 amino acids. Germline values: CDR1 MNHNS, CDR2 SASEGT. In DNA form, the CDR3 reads TGTGCCAGCAGTGATAGCGGGGGTCCGCAAGAGACCCAGTACTTC. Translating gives CASSDSGGPQETQYF.

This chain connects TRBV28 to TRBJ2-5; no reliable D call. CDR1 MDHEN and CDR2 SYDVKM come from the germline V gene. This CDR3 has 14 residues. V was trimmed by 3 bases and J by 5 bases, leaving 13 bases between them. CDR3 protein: CASSFGQVVETQYF. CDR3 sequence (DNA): TGTGCCAGCAGTTTTGGGCAGGTGGTGGAGACCCAGTACTTC.

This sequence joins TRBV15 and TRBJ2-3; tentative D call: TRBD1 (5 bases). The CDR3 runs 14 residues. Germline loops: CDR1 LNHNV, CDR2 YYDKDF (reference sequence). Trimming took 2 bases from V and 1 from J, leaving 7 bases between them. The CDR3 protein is CATSRSRGTDTQYF. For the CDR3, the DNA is TGTGCCACCAGCAGATCCAGGGGCACAGATACGCAGTATTTT. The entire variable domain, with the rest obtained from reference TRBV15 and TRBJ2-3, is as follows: DAMVIQNPRYQVTQFGKPVTLSCSQTLNHNVMYWYQQKSSQAPKLLFHYYDKDFNNEADTPDNFQSRRPNTSFCFLDIRSPGLGDTAMYLCATSRSRGTDTQYFGPGTRLTVL.

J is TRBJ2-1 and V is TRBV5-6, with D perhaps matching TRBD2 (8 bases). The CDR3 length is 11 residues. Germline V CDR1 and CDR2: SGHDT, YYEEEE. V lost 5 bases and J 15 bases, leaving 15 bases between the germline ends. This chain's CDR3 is CASSREGASFF. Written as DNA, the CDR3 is TGTGCCAGCAGTCGGGAGGGGGCGTCGTTCTTC.

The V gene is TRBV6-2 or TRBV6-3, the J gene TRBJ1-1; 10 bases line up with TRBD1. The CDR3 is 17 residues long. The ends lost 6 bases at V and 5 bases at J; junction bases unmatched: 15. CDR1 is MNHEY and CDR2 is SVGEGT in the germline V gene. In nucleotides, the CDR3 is TGTGCCAGCAGCTCTAAGGACCCGGGACAGGGGTTAACTGAAGCTTTCTTT. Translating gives CASSSKDPGQGLTEAFF.

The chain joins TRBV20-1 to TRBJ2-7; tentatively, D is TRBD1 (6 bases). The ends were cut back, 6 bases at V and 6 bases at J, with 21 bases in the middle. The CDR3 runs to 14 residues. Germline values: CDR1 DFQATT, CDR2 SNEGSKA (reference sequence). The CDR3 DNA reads TGCAGTGCGGGTAGGACAGCCGGATTCGGCGAGCAGTACTTC. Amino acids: CSAGRTAGFGEQYF.

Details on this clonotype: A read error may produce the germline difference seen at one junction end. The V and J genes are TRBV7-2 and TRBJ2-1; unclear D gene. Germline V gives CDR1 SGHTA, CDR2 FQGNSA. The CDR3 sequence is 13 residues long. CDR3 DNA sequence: TGTGCCAACAGCTTGAGAGTGAACGATGAGCAGTTCTTC. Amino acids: CANSLRVNDEQFF.

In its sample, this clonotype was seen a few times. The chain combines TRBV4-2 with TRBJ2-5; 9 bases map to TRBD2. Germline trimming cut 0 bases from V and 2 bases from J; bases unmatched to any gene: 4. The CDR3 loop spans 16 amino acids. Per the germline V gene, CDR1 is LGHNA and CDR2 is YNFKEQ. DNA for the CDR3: TGTGCCAGCAGCCAAGAAATAGCGGGGGAACAAGAGACCCAGTACTTC. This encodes CASSQEIAGEQETQYF.

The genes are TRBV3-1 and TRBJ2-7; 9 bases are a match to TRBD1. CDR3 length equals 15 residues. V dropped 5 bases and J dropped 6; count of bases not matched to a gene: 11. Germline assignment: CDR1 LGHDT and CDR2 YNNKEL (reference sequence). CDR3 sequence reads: CASSLDVQGASEQYF. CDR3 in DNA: TGTGCCAGCAGCTTGGATGTACAGGGGGCCAGCGAGCAGTACTTC.

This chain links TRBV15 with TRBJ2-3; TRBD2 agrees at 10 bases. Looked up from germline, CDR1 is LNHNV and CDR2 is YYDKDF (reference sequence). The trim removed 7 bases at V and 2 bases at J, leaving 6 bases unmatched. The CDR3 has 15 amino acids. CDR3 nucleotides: TGTGCCACCACCCCTAGCGGGAGTGTCACAGATACGCAGTATTTT. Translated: CATTPSGSVTDTQYF.

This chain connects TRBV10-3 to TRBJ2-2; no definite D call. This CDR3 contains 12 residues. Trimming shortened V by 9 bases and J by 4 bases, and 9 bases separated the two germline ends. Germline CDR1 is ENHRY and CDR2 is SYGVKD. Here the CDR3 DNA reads TGTGCCATTGGACCGAGCACCGGGGAGCTGTTTTTT. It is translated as CAIGPSTGELFF.